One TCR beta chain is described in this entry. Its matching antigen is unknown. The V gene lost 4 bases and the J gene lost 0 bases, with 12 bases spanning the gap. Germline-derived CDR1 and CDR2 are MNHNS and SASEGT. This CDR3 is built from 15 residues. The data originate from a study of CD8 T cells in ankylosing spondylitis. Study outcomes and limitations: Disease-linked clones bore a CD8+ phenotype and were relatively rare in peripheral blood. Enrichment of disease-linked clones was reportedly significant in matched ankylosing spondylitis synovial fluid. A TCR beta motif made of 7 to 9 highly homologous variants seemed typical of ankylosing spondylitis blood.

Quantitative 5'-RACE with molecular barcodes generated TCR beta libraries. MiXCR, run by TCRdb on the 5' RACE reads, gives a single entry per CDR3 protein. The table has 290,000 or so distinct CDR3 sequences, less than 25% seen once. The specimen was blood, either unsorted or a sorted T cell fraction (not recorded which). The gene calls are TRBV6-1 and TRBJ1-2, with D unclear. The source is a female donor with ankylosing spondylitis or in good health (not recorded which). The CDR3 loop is CASSVRQTTNYGYTF. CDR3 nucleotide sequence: TGTGCCAGCAGTGTCAGGCAGACGACTAACTATGGCTACACCTTC.